These T cell receptor beta chains were read from a single sample in a study of sequential checkpoint blockade in melanoma. TCRdb's copy holds only in-frame clones and misses some; the assay was immunoSEQ multiplex PCR. The sample has nearly 4,000 clones, around a fifth seen once. The sample here was tumor tissue (inferred from file names), taken from a patient given nivolumab and ipilimumab in sequence. These receptor sequences come from a human patient with melanoma. Some clones in this sample may be carry-over from other donors' samples. The conserved cysteine and the conserved F or W are not part of the CDR3 here. Not every row has a clone size; where given, it reads once, few, many or a size class.

clone_size	v_call	cdr3_length	j_call	cdr3_aa
once	TRBV5-1	12	TRBJ1-6	ASSFTGENSPLH
.	TRBV12-5	12	TRBJ1-1	ASGRQGMNTEAF
.	TRBV6-8	11	TRBJ1-2	ASSIDRANGYT
.	TRBV5-1	12	TRBJ1-6	ASTPGLYNSPLH
.	TRBV12-5	11	TRBJ1-2	ASTQRQANGYT
few	TRBV6-8	13	TRBJ1-2	ASSERTVANYGYT
many	TRBV1	14	TRBJ2-7	ASSQRTGQGKGVEY
many	TRBV6-8	12	TRBJ1-6	ASRPGTQNSPLH
medium-sized	TRBV6-8	13	TRBJ2-6	AIRDSISGANVLT
few	TRBV12-5	13	TRBJ1-4	ASGLGGAANEKLF
few	TRBV9	14	TRBJ2-2	ASSVPAGGPGGELF
.	TRBV2	13	TRBJ2-1	ASSPQSTLASEQF
few	TRBV6-8	10	TRBJ2-7	AINSGDHEQY
few	TRBV6-8	14	TRBJ2-7	ASSYSGAMRTSEQY
.	TRBV6-8	14	TRBJ2-7	ASSYSMGTAIYEQY
many	TRBV11-3	13	TRBJ1-1	ASSPSGTKNTEAF
hyperexpanded	TRBV6-1	13	TRBJ1-1	ASSEGTVGDTEAF
once	TRBV19	9	TRBJ2-7	ASSWKGEQY
.	TRBV15	13	TRBJ1-4	ATSAPGQGDEKLF
few	TRBV11-3	13	TRBJ1-5	ASSHPDRGNQPQH
many	TRBV11-3	13	TRBJ1-1	ASSLEGRGGTEAF
.	TRBV14	14	TRBJ2-1	ASSQGRGGSYNEQF
.	TRBV28	15	TRBJ2-5	ASTGLNWGVAGETQY
.	TRBV6-8	13	TRBJ2-1	ASSGGTGVLNEQF
.	TRBV6-8	10	TRBJ2-1	AMPSTHNEQF
few	TRBV11-3	12	TRBJ2-7	ASSQQGVWGEQY
.	TRBV11-3	13	TRBJ1-5	ASSSTGTADQPQH
many	TRBV7-7	12	TRBJ1-2	ASSLGGGVRGYT
.	TRBV4-1	12	TRBJ1-2	ASSQDRTPGGYT
once	TRBV25-1	13	TRBJ1-3	ASSARGDSGNTIY
.	TRBV6-8	15	TRBJ2-6	ASSYSQGAGGANVLT
once	TRBV19	13	TRBJ2-5	ASRRSGGRGETQY
few	TRBV9	10	TRBJ2-7	ASSLQGYEQY
.	TRBV15	14	TRBJ1-6	ATSRDWASYNSPLH
.	TRBV28	12	TRBJ1-5	ASSPLAGYQPQH
.	TRBV18	13	TRBJ1-3	ASSRPGLAGNTIY
.	TRBV5-1	13	TRBJ2-1	ASSINAASYNEQF
.	TRBV18	13	TRBJ2-5	ASSPGAPPRETQY
.	TRBV10-3	12	TRBJ1-3	AISESGHGNTIY
many	TRBV11-3	12	TRBJ1-1	ASSLGGGNTEAF
medium-sized	TRBV9	13	TRBJ1-6	ASSVEGVLNSPLH
few	TRBV12-5	16	TRBJ1-5	ASGLSRPLGLSNQPQH
once	TRBV10-2	13	TRBJ2-7	ASSDGDPAIYEQY
.	TRBV28	14	TRBJ2-3	ASRPLLERGTDTQY
.	TRBV28	12	TRBJ2-5	ASSLPRGAWTQY
few	TRBV4-1	14	TRBJ1-2	ASSQEFTGDAYGYT
.	TRBV6-8	10	TRBJ1-1	ASRSQGAQAF
once	TRBV18	10	TRBJ2-7	ASSQDSYEQY
.	TRBV28	16	TRBJ2-3	ASSFHSRQGLSTDTQY
medium-sized	TRBV6-1	13	TRBJ2-7	ASSEAGSEGYEQY
.	TRBV30	11	TRBJ1-1	AWSVATGGASF
.	TRBV30	9	TRBJ2-3	AWSGAGTQY
.	TRBV28	13	TRBJ1-1	ASSPPPIHRTEAF
few	TRBV6-8	15	TRBJ2-7	ASSLTRQGRGLHEQY
medium-sized	TRBV11-3	13	TRBJ2-1	ASSLQGAPYNEQF
.	TRBV15	14	TRBJ1-2	ATSRPTGSRNYGYT
.	TRBV28	17	TRBJ2-5	ASKTSWTDPTYMVETQY